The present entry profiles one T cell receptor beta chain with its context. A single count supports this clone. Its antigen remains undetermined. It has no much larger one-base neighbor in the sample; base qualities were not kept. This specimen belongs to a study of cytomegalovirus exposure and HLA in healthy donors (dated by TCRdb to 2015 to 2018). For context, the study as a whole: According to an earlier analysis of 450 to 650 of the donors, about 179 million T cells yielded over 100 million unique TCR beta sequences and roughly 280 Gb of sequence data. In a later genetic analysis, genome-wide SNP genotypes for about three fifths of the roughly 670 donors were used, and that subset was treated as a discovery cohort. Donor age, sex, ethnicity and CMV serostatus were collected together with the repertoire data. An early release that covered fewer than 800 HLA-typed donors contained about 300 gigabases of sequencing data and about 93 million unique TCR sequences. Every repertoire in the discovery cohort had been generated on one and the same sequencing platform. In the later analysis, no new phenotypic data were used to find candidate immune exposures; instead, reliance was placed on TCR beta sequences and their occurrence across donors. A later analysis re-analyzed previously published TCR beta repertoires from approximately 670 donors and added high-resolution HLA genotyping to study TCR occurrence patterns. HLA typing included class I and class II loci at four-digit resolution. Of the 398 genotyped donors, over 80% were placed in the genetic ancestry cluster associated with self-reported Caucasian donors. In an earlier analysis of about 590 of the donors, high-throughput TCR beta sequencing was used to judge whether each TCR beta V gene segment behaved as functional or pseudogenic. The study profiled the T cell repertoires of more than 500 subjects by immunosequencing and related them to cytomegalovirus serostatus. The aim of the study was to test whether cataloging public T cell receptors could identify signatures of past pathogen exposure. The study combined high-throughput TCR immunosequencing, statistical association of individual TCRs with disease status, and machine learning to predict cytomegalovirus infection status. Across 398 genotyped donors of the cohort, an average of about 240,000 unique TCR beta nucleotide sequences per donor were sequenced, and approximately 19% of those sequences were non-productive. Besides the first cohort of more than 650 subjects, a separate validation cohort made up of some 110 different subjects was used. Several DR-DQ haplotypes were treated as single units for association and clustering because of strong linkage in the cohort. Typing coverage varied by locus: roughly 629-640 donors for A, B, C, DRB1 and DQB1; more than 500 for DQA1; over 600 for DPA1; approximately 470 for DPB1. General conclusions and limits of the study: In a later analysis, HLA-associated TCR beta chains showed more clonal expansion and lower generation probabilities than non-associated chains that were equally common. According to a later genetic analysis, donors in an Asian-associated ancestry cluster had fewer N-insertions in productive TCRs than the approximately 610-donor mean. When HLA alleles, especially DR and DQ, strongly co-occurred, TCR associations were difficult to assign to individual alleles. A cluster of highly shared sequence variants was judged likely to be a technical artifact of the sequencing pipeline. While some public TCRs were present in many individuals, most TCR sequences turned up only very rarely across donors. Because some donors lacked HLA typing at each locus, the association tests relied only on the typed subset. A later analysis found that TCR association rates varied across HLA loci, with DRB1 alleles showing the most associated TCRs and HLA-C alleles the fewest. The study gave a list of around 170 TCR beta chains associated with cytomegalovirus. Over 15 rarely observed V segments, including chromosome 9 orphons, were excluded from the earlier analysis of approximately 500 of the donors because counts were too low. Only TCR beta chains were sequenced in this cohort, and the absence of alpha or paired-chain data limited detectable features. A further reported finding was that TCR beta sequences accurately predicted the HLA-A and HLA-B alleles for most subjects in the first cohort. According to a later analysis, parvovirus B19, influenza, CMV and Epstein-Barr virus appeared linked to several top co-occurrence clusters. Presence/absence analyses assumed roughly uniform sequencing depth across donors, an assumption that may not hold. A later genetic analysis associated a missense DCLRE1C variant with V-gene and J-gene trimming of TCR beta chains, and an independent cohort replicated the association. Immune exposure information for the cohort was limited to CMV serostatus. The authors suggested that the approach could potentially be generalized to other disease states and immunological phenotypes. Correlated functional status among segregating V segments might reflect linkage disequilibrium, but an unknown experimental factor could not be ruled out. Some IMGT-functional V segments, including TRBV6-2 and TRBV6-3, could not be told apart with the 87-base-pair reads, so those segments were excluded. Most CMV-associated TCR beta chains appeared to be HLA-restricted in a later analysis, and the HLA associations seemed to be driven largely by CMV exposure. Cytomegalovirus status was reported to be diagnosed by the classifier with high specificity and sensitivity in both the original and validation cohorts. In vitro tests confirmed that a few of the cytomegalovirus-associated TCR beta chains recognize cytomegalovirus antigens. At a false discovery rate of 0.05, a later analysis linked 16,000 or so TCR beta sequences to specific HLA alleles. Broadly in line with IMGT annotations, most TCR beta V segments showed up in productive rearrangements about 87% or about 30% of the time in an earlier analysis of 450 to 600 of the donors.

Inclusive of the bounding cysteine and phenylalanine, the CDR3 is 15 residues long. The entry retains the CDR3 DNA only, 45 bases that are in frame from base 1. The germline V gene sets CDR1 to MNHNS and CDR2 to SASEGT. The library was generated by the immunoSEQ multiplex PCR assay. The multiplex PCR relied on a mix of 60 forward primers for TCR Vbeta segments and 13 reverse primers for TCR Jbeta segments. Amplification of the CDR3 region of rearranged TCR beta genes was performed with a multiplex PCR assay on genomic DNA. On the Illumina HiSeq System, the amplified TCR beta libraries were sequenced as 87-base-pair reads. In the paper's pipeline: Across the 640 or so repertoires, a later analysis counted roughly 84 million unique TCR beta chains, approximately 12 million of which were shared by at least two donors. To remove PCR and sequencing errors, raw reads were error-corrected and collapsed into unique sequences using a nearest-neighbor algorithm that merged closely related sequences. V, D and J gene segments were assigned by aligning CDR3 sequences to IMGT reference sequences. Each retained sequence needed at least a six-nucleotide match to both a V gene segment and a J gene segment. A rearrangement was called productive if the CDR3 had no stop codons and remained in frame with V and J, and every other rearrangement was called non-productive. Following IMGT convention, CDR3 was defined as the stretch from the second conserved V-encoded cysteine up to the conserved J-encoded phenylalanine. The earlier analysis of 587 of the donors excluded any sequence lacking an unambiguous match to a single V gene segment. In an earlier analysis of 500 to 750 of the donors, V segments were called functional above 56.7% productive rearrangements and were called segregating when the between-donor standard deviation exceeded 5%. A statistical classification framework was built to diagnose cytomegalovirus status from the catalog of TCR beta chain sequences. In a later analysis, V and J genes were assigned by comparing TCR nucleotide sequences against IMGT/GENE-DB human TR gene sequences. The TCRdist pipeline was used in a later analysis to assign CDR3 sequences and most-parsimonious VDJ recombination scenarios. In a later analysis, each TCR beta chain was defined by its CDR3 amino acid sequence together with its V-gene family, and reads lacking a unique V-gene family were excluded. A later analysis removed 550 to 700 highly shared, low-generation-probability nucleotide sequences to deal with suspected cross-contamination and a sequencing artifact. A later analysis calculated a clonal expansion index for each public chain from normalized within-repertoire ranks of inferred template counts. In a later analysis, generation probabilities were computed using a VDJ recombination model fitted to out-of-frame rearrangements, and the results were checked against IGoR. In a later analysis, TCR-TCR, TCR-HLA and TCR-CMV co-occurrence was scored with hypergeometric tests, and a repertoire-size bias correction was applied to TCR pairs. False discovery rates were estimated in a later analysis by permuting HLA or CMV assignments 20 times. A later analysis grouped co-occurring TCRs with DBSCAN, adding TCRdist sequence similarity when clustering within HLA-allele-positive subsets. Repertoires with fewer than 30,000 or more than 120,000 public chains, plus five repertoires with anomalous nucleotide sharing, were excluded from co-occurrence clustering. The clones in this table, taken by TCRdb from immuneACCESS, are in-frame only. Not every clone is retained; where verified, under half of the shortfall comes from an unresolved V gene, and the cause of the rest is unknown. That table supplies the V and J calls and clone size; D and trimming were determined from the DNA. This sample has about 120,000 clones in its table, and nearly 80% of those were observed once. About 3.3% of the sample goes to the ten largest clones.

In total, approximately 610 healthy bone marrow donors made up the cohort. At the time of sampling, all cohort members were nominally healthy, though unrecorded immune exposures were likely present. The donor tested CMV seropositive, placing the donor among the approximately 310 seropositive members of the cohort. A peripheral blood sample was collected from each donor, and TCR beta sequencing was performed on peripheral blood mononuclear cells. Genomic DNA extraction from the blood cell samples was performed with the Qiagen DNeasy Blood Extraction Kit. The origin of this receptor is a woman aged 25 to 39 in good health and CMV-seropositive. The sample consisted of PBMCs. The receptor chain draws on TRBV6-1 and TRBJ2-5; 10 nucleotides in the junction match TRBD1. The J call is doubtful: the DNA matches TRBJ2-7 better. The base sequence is TGTGCCAGCAGCCTAAGGGGGGACAGGGGCGACGAGCAGTACTTC. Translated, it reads CASSLRGDRGDEQYF.